What follows are 32 T cell receptor beta chains derived from one specimen sequenced in a study of blood T cell repertoires in COVID-19. Libraries were prepared by immunoSEQ multiplex PCR; TCRdb keeps only in-frame clonotypes and omits some of them. The table records roughly 140,000 clones, approximately 86% of them present only once. The sequencing input was peripheral blood. The receptors shown here come from a man between 65 and 85 years old with acute or convalescent COVID-19.

The chain employs TRBV7-2 and TRBJ2-6; a weak D match, TRBD1 (6 bases). The CDR3 covers 16 residues. Germline V gene lookup returns CDR1 SGHTA and CDR2 FQGNSA. V was cut by 1 base and J by 2 bases, with 9 bases left in between. CDR3 sequence (DNA): TGTGCCAGCAGCTTAGTGGCAGGGGCTGGGGCCAACGTCCTGACTTTC. The encoded protein is CASSLVAGAGANVLTF.

The rearrangement joins TRBV6-5 to TRBJ2-1; TRBD2 matches at 7 bases. The ends lost 6 bases at V and 9 bases at J; junction bases unmatched: 14. The CDR3 is made up of 15 amino acids. CDR1 and CDR2 (germline): MNHEY, SVGAGI. CDR3: CASRPSGGGRAEQFF. The CDR3 DNA reads as TGTGCCAGCAGACCATCGGGGGGAGGTCGGGCTGAGCAGTTCTTC.

This clone was counted between two and nine times. The J gene is TRBJ2-2, the V gene TRBV7-2; 12 nucleotides align to TRBD2. In germline, CDR1 is SGHTA, CDR2 FQGNSA. The trim removed 5 bases at V and 6 bases at J, leaving 4 bases unmatched. The CDR3 consists of 15 residues. This chain's CDR3 is CASSPTSGRAGELFF. In DNA form, the CDR3 reads TGTGCCAGCAGCCCGACTAGCGGGAGAGCCGGGGAGCTGTTTTTT. The full variable domain, in which reference TRBV7-2 and TRBJ2-2 provide the parts outside the CDR3, is GAGVSQSPSNKVTEKGKDVELRCDPISGHTALYWYRQSLGQGLEFLIYFQGNSAPDKSGLPSDRFSAERTGGSVSTLTIQRTQQEDSAVYLCASSPTSGRAGELFFGEGSRLTVL.

The J gene is TRBJ2-3, the V gene TRBV7-8, with a weak D call TRBD2 (6 bases). Trimming shortened V by 5 bases and J by 3 bases, and 9 bases separated the two germline ends. Germline lookup yields CDR1 SGHVS and CDR2 FQNEAQ. The CDR3 sequence is 13 residues long. CDR3 region: CASSPGRTDTQYF. In nucleotides, the CDR3 is TGTGCCAGCAGCCCAGGGAGGACAGATACGCAGTATTTT.

The gene calls are TRBV15 and TRBJ1-1; maybe TRBD1 (5 bases). The CDR3 extends over 14 amino acids. V gave up 0 bases and J gave up 4 bases, with 9 bases separating them. Germline assignment: CDR1 LNHNV and CDR2 YYDKDF (reference sequence). CDR3 amino acids: CATSRDGAATEAFF. CDR3 in DNA: TGTGCCACCAGCAGAGATGGGGCAGCCACTGAAGCTTTCTTT.

This rearrangement joins TRBV6-6 to TRBJ1-4; 7 nucleotides match TRBD1. CDR3 length: 14 residues. Germline CDR1 reads MNHNY; CDR2 reads SVGAGI (reference sequence). The V segment lost 5 bases and the J segment 5 bases; nucleotides outside the gene matches: 5. CDR3 nucleotides: TGTGCCAGCAGTGCCGGGACAGTAAATGAAAAACTGTTTTTT. Amino acid sequence: CASSAGTVNEKLFF.

J is TRBJ2-7 and V is TRBV6-1; D perhaps matches TRBD2 (5 bases). The CDR3 contains 15 residues. The ends were cut back, 3 bases at V and 0 bases at J, with 12 bases in the middle. Germline lookup yields CDR1 MNHNS and CDR2 SASEGT. The CDR3 reads CASSDRAGLSYEQYF. The CDR3 DNA sequence: TGTGCCAGCAGTGATAGGGCGGGCCTCTCCTACGAGCAGTACTTC.

The chain recombines TRBV28 with TRBJ1-3; no clear D. With 5 bases removed from V and 3 bases from J, the gap between germline ends came to 14 bases. This CDR3 is 15 amino acids long. From germline, CDR1 is MDHEN and CDR2 SYDVKM. CDR3 in amino acids: CASSTPGIIGNTIYF. The CDR3 coding sequence is TGTGCCAGCAGTACACCAGGTATTATTGGAAACACCATATATTTT.

The V call is TRBV19, the J call TRBJ2-7; perhaps TRBD1 as D (5 bases). Germline assignment: CDR1 LNHDA and CDR2 SQIVND (reference sequence). Trimming left V 5 bases short and J 6 bases short, with 17 bases between. The CDR3 is 14 amino acids. CDR3: CASSRSWGAPEQYF. As DNA, the CDR3 is TGTGCCAGTAGTCGCTCTTGGGGCGCCCCCGAGCAGTACTTC.

This chain connects TRBV6-5 to TRBJ2-7; TRBD1 matches at 9 bases. Germline CDR1 MNHEY, CDR2 SVGAGI. Unmatched junction bases numbered 11, after V lost 6 bases and J lost 5 bases. The CDR3 extends over 15 amino acids. CDR3 loop: CASRVPGQGRHEQYF. DNA for the CDR3: TGTGCCAGCAGAGTACCGGGACAGGGCCGCCACGAGCAGTACTTC.

This chain connects TRBV18 to TRBJ1-6; D may be TRBD1 (6 bases). This CDR3 spans 16 amino acids. Trimming took 2 bases from V and 8 from J, leaving 16 bases between them. Germline V gene lookup returns CDR1 KGHSH and CDR2 LQKENI. CDR3 nucleotides: TGTGCCAGCTCACCAACCATGGGGGCCGAAGATTCACCCCTCCACTTT. The encoded protein is CASSPTMGAEDSPLHF.

The chain has TRBV28 and TRBJ2-5; 12 positions match TRBD2. The J segment lost 2 bases and the V segment lost 7 bases, leaving 5 bases of the junction unmatched. CDR1 is MDHEN and CDR2 is SYDVKM in the germline V gene. There are 15 residues in the CDR3. DNA for the CDR3: TGTGCCAGCACCCCCGGGACTAGCGGGCAAGAGACCCAGTACTTC. Translation gives CASTPGTSGQETQYF.

The rearrangement links TRBV4-3 to TRBJ2-3, with 7 positions matching TRBD2. The V gene's germline CDR1 is LGHNA and CDR2 YSLEER. The CDR3 is 18 residues long. J was trimmed by 0 bases and V by 0 bases; bases with no gene match: 9. CDR3: CASSQDGGSGASTDTQYF. CDR3 nucleotide sequence: TGCGCCAGCAGCCAAGATGGGGGGAGCGGGGCTAGCACAGATACGCAGTATTTT.

The chain combines TRBV18 with TRBJ2-7, with TRBD2 matching over 11 bases. The CDR3 totals 15 residues. Germline CDR1 and CDR2: KGHSH and LQKENI. Trimming cost V 2 bases and J 0 bases; bases outside gene matches: 0. The DNA of the CDR3 is TGTGCCAGCTCACCAACTAGCGGGAGCTCCTACGAGCAGTACTTC. As protein: CASSPTSGSSYEQYF.

The chain combines TRBV27 with TRBJ2-1, with TRBD2 matching over 9 bases. Per the germline V gene, CDR1 is MNHEY and CDR2 is SMNVEV (reference sequence). V was pared by 1 base and J by 5 bases, with 6 bases of the junction left unmatched. CDR3 length: 16 amino acids. The CDR3 region has the DNA TGTGCCAGCAGTTTATTCGGCGGGAGGGGGAACAATGAGCAGTTCTTC. It encodes CASSLFGGRGNNEQFF.

J is TRBJ2-2 and V is TRBV5-1; D is perhaps TRBD1 (6 bases). CDR1 and CDR2 from the germline V gene are SGHRS and YFSETQ. Trimming cost V 3 bases and J 2 bases, with 11 bases left between them. The CDR3 is 15 residues long. CDR3 residues: CASSSGHLNTGELFF. The CDR3 DNA reads TGCGCCAGCAGCTCGGGACATCTAAACACCGGGGAGCTGTTTTTT.

J is TRBJ1-1 and V is TRBV21-1; the table names TRBD1, a call not compared with the DNA. TRBV21-1 is a pseudogene. This CDR3 has 15 residues. This chain's CDR3 is CASSSRTGEGTEAFF. The DNA of the CDR3 is TGTGCCAGCAGCAGCCGGACAGGGGAAGGCACTGAAGCTTTCTTT.

The rearrangement uses TRBV19 and TRBJ2-3; TRBD2 aligns across 10 bases. The CDR3 runs 16 residues. Germline V lookup: CDR1 LNHDA, CDR2 SQIVND (reference sequence). V dropped 6 bases and J dropped 6; count of bases not matched to a gene: 12. The CDR3 DNA follows: TGTGCCAGTAGCCTACGGGCTAGCGGGAGAGGGGATACGCAGTATTTT. It yields the protein CASSLRASGRGDTQYF.

The rearrangement links TRBV24-1 to TRBJ2-5, with 14 bases fitting TRBD2. With 3 bases clipped from V and 4 bases from J, the junction kept 3 bases outside the gene matches. The germline V gene encodes CDR1 KGHDR and CDR2 SFDVKD. CDR3 length equals 16 residues. The CDR3 reads CATSDVTSGRAETQYF. In nucleotides, the CDR3 is TGTGCCACCAGTGATGTGACTAGCGGGAGGGCAGAGACCCAGTACTTC.

In its sample, this clone was seen a few times. V is TRBV7-3 and J is TRBJ2-2, with 14 bases fitting TRBD2. This CDR3 is built from 19 residues. CDR1 is SGHTA, CDR2 FQGTGA, per germline. V was clipped by 5 bases and J by 1 base; unmatched bases: 9. As DNA, the CDR3 is TGTGCCAGCAGCCCTCCGGGACTAGCGGGAGTTCGGAACACCGGGGAGCTGTTTTTT. Amino acid sequence: CASSPPGLAGVRNTGELFF.

The chain combines TRBV5-1 with TRBJ1-6, with 8 bases that match TRBD1. Per the germline V gene, CDR1 is SGHRS and CDR2 is YFSETQ. The ends lost 0 bases at V and 7 bases at J; junction bases unmatched: 0. The CDR3 is 14 amino acids. The CDR3 loop is CASSLGTGNSPLHF. The CDR3 coding sequence is TGCGCCAGCAGCTTGGGGACAGGGAATTCACCCCTCCACTTT.

The V call is TRBV9, the J call TRBJ1-2; D remains ambiguous. The V end was cut by 1 base, the J end by 4 bases, with 8 bases between. Germline V lookup: CDR1 SGDLS, CDR2 YYNGEE. This CDR3 has 13 amino acids. CDR3 residues: CASSVTAGYGYTF. The CDR3 region has the DNA TGTGCCAGCAGCGTAACGGCAGGCTATGGCTACACCTTC.

The chain combines TRBV27 with TRBJ1-1; TRBD1 might be the D (5 bases). The CDR3 is 14 residues long. CDR1 and CDR2 (germline): MNHEY, SMNVEV (reference sequence). Trimming removed 4 bases from V and 1 base from J, with 10 bases in between. This chain's CDR3 is CASSSGLQNTEAFF. CDR3 in DNA: TGTGCCAGCAGTTCGGGACTTCAGAACACTGAAGCTTTCTTT.

Comments on this clone: The sample carries other DNA sequences with the same CDR3. The chain uses TRBV18 and TRBJ2-7, with unresolved D. The V end lost 2 bases, the J end lost 5 bases, and 4 bases lay between the germline ends. In germline, CDR1 is KGHSH, CDR2 LQKENI. The CDR3 contains 11 residues. The CDR3 DNA reads as TGTGCCAGCTCACCAGGGCACGAGCAGTACTTC. Residues: CASSPGHEQYF.

V usage is TRBV7-3 and J usage is TRBJ2-7; the D gene is possibly TRBD1 (6 bases). V lost 5 bases, J lost 3 bases, and 17 bases lay in between. The germline CDR1 and CDR2 sequences are SGHTA and FQGTGA. The CDR3 runs 15 residues. The DNA of the CDR3 is TGTGCCAGCAGCCCAGGGGCAGGGACCAACTACGAGCAGTACTTC. Translated: CASSPGAGTNYEQYF.

V usage is TRBV5-1 and J usage is TRBJ2-1; TRBD2 agrees at 15 bases. Germline CDR1 and CDR2: SGHRS and YFSETQ. The CDR3 is made up of 19 amino acids. The V segment lost 3 bases and the J segment 3 bases; nucleotides outside the gene matches: 10. In nucleotides, the CDR3 is TGCGCCAGCAGCTCAGGGTCCGGACTAGCGGGAGGGAGCTACAATGAGCAGTTCTTC. Amino acid sequence: CASSSGSGLAGGSYNEQFF.

Only a few counts were recorded for this clone. Within the sample, other DNA sequences also encode this same CDR3. CDR3 region: CASSPGGGNNEQFF. The CDR3 DNA sequence: TGTGCCAGCTCACCGGGGGGGGGAAACAATGAGCAGTTCTTC. This chain joins TRBV18 and TRBJ2-1, with 7 bases that match TRBD2. Germline loops: CDR1 KGHSH, CDR2 LQKENI. The length of the CDR3 is 14 residues. V lost 3 bases to trimming and J lost 5 bases; unmatched junction nucleotides: 4.

The rearrangement joins TRBV30 to TRBJ2-2; D may be TRBD2 (6 bases). In germline, CDR1 is GTSNPN, CDR2 SVGIG (reference sequence). This CDR3 region has 13 residues. V was trimmed by 1 base and J by 3 bases, leaving 6 bases between them. This CDR3 is CAWSASDTGELFF. The CDR3 bases are TGTGCCTGGAGTGCTAGCGACACCGGGGAGCTGTTTTTT.

The chain combines TRBV6-2 or TRBV6-3 with TRBJ2-7, with D possibly being TRBD1 (5 bases). CDR1 MNHEY and CDR2 SVGEGT come from the germline V gene. The CDR3 runs to 15 residues. Between the trimmed V and J ends, which lost 2 bases and 2 bases, there was a span of 13 bases. The CDR3 DNA reads as TGTGCCAGCAGTTACACCCCTGGACAAGCCTACGAGCAGTACTTC. Protein sequence: CASSYTPGQAYEQYF.

The chain combines TRBV5-4 with TRBJ2-3, with 8 positions matching TRBD1. Trimming cost V 6 bases and J 1 base; bases outside gene matches: 7. Looked up from germline, CDR1 is SGHNT and CDR2 is YYREEE (reference sequence). CDR3 size: 15 residues. The CDR3 reads CASKPMTGGTDTQYF. CDR3 nucleotide sequence: TGTGCCAGCAAACCCATGACAGGGGGCACAGATACGCAGTATTTT.

The V and J genes are TRBV30 and TRBJ1-2; possible D gene TRBD1, 6 bases. Germline V gives CDR1 GTSNPN, CDR2 SVGIG (reference sequence). This CDR3 spans 15 amino acids. V was clipped by 1 base and J by 3 bases, with 15 bases between them. The CDR3 is CAWSAPDRFHYGYTF. Written as DNA, the CDR3 is TGTGCCTGGAGTGCCCCGGACAGATTCCACTATGGCTACACCTTC.

The J gene is TRBJ2-3, the V gene TRBV7-2, with 12 bases that match TRBD2. V shed 6 bases, J shed 0 bases, and the junction held 1 base outside the gene matches. The germline gives CDR1 SGHTA, CDR2 FQGNSA. There are 15 residues in the CDR3. Here the CDR3 reads CASSGLAGSTDTQYF. In DNA form, the CDR3 reads TGTGCCAGCAGTGGACTAGCGGGAAGCACAGATACGCAGTATTTT.